This entry lists 17 T cell receptor beta chains sequenced from one sample in a study of graft-versus-host responses after intestinal transplantation. No antigens are known for them. Data came from immunoSEQ multiplex PCR; TCRdb stores just in-frame clones and leaves some out. Among some 110,000 clones listed, about 90% were seen once. The sequencing here drew on unstimulated CD4+ T cells sorted from spleen or lymph node cells, taken before intestinal transplant. The source is a human donor who received an intestinal transplant.

The J gene is TRBJ1-6, the V gene TRBV6-5; 9 positions agree with TRBD1. The germline V gene encodes CDR1 MNHEY and CDR2 SVGAGI. V lost 0 bases to trimming and J lost 10 bases; unmatched junction nucleotides: 7. The CDR3 runs to 16 residues. CDR3 protein: CASSYSPGQGISPLHF. CDR3 bases: TGTGCCAGCAGTTACTCGCCGGGACAGGGAATCTCACCCCTCCACTTT.

This sequence joins TRBV25-1 and TRBJ2-1; 12 bases are a match to TRBD2. The V gene end was trimmed by 3 bases and the J gene end by 7 bases; junction bases not matched to a gene: 7. This CDR3 spans 16 amino acids. From germline, CDR1 is MGHDK and CDR2 SYGVNS. The CDR3 region has the DNA TGTGCCAGCAGTGATGGGCTAGCGGGGGGGCCTAATGAGCAGTTCTTC. This encodes CASSDGLAGGPNEQFF.

The chain employs TRBV5-1 and TRBJ2-5; TRBD1 matches at 7 bases. CDR1 is SGHRS and CDR2 is YFSETQ in the germline V gene. The CDR3 loop spans 13 amino acids. V lost 3 bases and J lost 5; bases outside the gene matches: 4. The CDR3 coding sequence is TGCGCCAGCAGCTCGACAGGGCGGGAGACCCAGTACTTC. It encodes CASSSTGRETQYF.

The chain combines TRBV6-5 with TRBJ2-5, with D maybe TRBD2 (6 bases). Per germline, CDR1 MNHEY and CDR2 SVGAGI. V lost 7 bases and J lost 5, with 11 bases in between. CDR3 length: 12 residues. The CDR3 region has the DNA TGTGCCAGCACGGGAGCGTTGGAGACCCAGTACTTC. Amino acids: CASTGALETQYF.

This clone was detected only a few times. The rearrangement uses TRBV7-3 and TRBJ1-2; no reliable D call. CDR1 SGHTA and CDR2 FQGTGA come from the germline V gene. Between the trimmed V and J ends, which lost 5 bases and 8 bases, there was a span of 18 bases. This CDR3 comprises 14 residues. The CDR3 here is CASSPGLGNEGYTF. The CDR3 bases are TGTGCCAGCAGCCCTGGGCTGGGGAACGAAGGCTACACCTTC.

The chain employs TRBV5-6 and TRBJ1-5; D not resolved. The V and J ends lost 4 bases and 2 bases respectively, with 7 bases between them. CDR1 and CDR2 (germline): SGHDT, YYEEEE. The length of the CDR3 is 13 residues. This chain's CDR3 is CASSPGGNQPQHF. The CDR3 DNA reads as TGTGCCAGCAGCCCCGGGGGCAATCAGCCCCAGCATTTT. Full variable domain (rest looked up from reference TRBV5-6 and TRBJ1-5): DAGVTQSPTHLIKTRGQQVTLRCSPKSGHDTVSWYQQALGQGPQFIFQYYEEEERQRGNFPDRFSGHQFPNYSSELNVNALLLGDSALYLCASSPGGNQPQHFGDGTRLSIL.

V is TRBV11-1 and J is TRBJ1-6; 7 positions agree with TRBD1. Germline V gene lookup returns CDR1 SGHAT and CDR2 FQDESV (reference sequence). CDR3 length: 15 residues. Unmatched junction bases numbered 5, after V lost 5 bases and J lost 4 bases. The CDR3 spells CASSLQGRYNSPLHF. In DNA form, the CDR3 reads TGTGCCAGCAGCCTACAGGGGAGGTATAATTCACCCCTCCACTTT.

The chain uses TRBV10-2 and TRBJ1-1; D gene ambiguous. The CDR3 runs to 13 residues. CDR1 and CDR2 (germline): WSHSY, SAAADI. V lost 4 bases, J lost 5 bases, and 11 bases lay in between. CDR3 in amino acids: CASSGPVMTEAFF. CDR3 sequence (DNA): TGCGCCAGCAGTGGGCCTGTTATGACTGAAGCTTTCTTT.

The chain recombines TRBV5-4 with TRBJ1-2; D is ambiguous. CDR1 SGHNT and CDR2 YYREEE come from the germline V gene (reference sequence). V lost 1 base, J lost 0 bases, and 7 bases lay in between. This CDR3 has 14 amino acids. The CDR3 nucleotides are TGTGCCAGCAGCTTGTACACTGCTAACTATGGCTACACCTTC. This translates into CASSLYTANYGYTF.

The chain carries TRBV6-4 and TRBJ1-1; D is uncertain. CDR1 is MRHNA and CDR2 is SNTAGT in the germline V gene. The length of the CDR3 is 13 residues. Trimming took off 6 bases at V and 2 bases at J, with 10 bases between the two ends. This CDR3 reads CASRRTGNTEAFF. The DNA of the CDR3 is TGTGCCAGCAGGAGGACGGGCAACACTGAAGCTTTCTTT.

V and J are TRBV4-1 and TRBJ1-5; D perhaps matches TRBD1 (6 bases). The CDR3 has 15 residues. Trimming took off 2 bases at V and 6 bases at J, with 14 bases between the two ends. Germline V lookup: CDR1 MGHRA, CDR2 YSYEKL. This CDR3 reads CASSQSDRAGQPQHF. CDR3 coding DNA: TGCGCCAGCAGCCAATCGGACAGAGCGGGTCAGCCCCAGCATTTT.

The rearrangement links TRBV13 to TRBJ1-6, with 8 bases fitting TRBD1. V lost 5 bases and J lost 9; bases outside the gene matches: 6. CDR1 is PRHDT, CDR2 FYEKMQ, per germline (reference sequence). The CDR3 contains 14 residues. The CDR3 sequence is CASSPDRAGSPLHF. Written as DNA, the CDR3 is TGTGCCAGCAGCCCGGACAGGGCGGGTTCACCCCTCCACTTT. Together with reference TRBV13 and TRBJ1-6, the CDR3 gives the full variable domain: AAGVIQSPRHLIKEKRETATLKCYPIPRHDTVYWYQQGPGQDPQFLISFYEKMQSDKGSIPDRFSAQQFSDYHSELNMSSLELGDSALYFCASSPDRAGSPLHFGNGTRLTVT.

This clone was recorded a few times. V and J are TRBV7-3 and TRBJ2-6, with D unclear. Germline CDR1 and CDR2: SGHTA and FQGTGA. The CDR3 sequence is 14 residues long. V was cut by 1 base and J by 0 bases, with 1 base left in between. CDR3 in DNA: TGTGCCAGCAGCTTAAACTCTGGGGCCAACGTCCTGACTTTC. Translation: CASSLNSGANVLTF.

The gene calls are TRBV6-6 and TRBJ1-3; D is unresolved. The V and J ends lost 6 bases and 0 bases respectively, with 9 bases between them. The CDR3 spans 14 residues. CDR1 is MNHNY, CDR2 SVGAGI, per germline (reference sequence). CDR3 nucleotides: TGTGCCAGCAGAGACACCCTCTCTGGAAACACCATATATTTT. Protein: CASRDTLSGNTIYF.

The rearrangement uses TRBV5-1 and TRBJ2-7; D perhaps matches TRBD2 (5 bases). Germline V lookup: CDR1 SGHRS, CDR2 YFSETQ. The length of the CDR3 is 15 residues. V lost 5 bases, J lost 3 bases, and 18 bases lay in between. The DNA for the CDR3 is TGCGCCAGCAGTGCAGCGTCTAGCAGTTACTACGAGCAGTACTTC. Translated: CASSAASSSYYEQYF.

The chain links TRBV7-6 to TRBJ2-7, with 8 nucleotides matching TRBD1. This CDR3 comprises 13 residues. Germline assignment: CDR1 SGHVS and CDR2 FNYEAQ. Trimming cost V 5 bases and J 5 bases; bases outside gene matches: 5. CDR3 DNA sequence: TGTGCCAGCAGCCTACGGACAGGGAACGAGCAGTACTTC. It yields the protein CASSLRTGNEQYF.

The chain has TRBV10-3 and TRBJ2-5, with 7 positions matching TRBD1. Trimming removed 2 bases from V and 2 bases from J; junction bases left unmatched: 2. The germline gives CDR1 ENHRY, CDR2 SYGVKD. The CDR3 length is 14 residues. Here the CDR3 DNA reads TGTGCCATCAGTGAGGACAGGGATCAAGAGACCCAGTACTTC. This gives the protein CAISEDRDQETQYF.